The table lists the clone carrying this T cell receptor beta chain with a few counts. Antigen unknown. This entry comes from a study of spatial heterogeneity in lung cancer. General study results and limits: Ubiquitous expanded tumor TCRs appeared in blood more at resection than follow-up.

V shed 6 bases, J shed 8 bases, and the junction held 14 bases outside the gene matches. The CDR3 covers 16 residues. The time point denotes: sample taken at primary tumor resection. The sequenced material consisted of unsorted whole RNA from tumor, nontumor lung or frozen PBMC. TCRdb reanalysed the 5' RACE reads using MiXCR and keeps one entry per CDR3 protein. The sample contains 39,000 or so distinct CDR3 sequences, around 7.5% of which appear only once. The sequenced sample was PBMCs, obtained at surgery. This sequence was found in a male donor with early-stage non-small cell lung cancer. V usage is TRBV12-3 or TRBV12-4 and J usage is TRBJ2-1, with 9 bases that match TRBD1. CDR3 amino acids: CASSLGMGTGHDEQFF. CDR3 DNA sequence: TGTGCCAGCAGCCTGGGAATGGGGACAGGGCATGATGAGCAGTTCTTC.